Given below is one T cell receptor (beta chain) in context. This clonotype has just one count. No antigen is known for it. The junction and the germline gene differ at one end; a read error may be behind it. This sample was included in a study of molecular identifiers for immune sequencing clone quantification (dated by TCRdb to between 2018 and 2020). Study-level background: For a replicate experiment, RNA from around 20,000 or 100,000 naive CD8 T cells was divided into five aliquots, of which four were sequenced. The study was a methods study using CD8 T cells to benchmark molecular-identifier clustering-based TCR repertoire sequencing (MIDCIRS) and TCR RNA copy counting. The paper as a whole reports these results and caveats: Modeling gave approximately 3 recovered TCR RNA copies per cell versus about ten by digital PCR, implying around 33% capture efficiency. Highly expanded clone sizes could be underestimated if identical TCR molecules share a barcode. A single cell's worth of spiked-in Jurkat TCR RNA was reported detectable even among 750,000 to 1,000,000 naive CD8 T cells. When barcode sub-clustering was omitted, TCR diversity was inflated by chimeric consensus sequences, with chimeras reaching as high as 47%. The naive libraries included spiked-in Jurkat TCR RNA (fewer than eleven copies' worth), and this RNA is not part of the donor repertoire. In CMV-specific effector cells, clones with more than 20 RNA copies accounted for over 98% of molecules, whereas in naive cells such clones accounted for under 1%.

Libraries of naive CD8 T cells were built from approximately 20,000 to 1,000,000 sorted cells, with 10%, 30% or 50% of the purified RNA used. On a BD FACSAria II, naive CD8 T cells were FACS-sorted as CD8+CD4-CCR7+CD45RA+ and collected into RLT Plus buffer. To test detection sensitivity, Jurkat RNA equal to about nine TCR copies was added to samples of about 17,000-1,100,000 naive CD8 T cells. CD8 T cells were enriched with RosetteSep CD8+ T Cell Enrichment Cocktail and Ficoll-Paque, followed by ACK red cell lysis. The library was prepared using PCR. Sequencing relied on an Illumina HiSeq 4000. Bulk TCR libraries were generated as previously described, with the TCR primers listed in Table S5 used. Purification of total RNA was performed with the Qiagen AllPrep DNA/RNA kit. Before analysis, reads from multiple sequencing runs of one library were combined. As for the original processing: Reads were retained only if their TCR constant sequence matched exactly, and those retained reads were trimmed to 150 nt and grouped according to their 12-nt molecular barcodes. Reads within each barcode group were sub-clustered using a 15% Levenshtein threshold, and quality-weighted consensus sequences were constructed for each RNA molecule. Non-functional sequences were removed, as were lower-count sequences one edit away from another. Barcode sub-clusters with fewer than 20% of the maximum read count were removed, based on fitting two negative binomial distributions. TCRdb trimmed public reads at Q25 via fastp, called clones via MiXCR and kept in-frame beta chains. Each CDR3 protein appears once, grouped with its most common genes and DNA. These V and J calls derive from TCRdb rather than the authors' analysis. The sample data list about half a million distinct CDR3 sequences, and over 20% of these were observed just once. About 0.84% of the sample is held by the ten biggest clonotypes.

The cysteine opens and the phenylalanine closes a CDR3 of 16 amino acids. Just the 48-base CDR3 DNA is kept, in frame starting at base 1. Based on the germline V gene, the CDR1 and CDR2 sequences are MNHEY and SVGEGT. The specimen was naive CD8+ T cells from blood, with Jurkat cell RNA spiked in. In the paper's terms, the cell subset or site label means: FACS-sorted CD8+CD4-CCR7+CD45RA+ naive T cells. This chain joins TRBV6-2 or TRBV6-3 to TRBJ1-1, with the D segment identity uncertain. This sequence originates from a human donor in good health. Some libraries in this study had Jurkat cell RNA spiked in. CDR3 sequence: CAGSYSRGTMNTEAFF. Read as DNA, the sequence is TGTGCCGGCAGTTACTCCCGGGGAACTATGAACACTGAAGCTTTCTTT.